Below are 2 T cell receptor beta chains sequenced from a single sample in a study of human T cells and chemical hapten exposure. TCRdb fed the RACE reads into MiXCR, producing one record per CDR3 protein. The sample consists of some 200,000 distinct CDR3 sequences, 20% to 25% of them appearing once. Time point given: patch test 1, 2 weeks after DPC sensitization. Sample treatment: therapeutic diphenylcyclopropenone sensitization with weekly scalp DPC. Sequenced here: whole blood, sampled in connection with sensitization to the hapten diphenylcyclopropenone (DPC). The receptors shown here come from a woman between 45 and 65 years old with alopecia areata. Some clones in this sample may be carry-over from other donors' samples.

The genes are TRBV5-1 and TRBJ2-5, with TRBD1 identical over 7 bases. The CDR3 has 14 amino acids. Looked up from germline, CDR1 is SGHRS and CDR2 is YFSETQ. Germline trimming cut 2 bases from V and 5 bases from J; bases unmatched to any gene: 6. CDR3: CASSLKGAVETQYF. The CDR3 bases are TGCGCCAGCAGCTTAAAGGGGGCGGTCGAGACCCAGTACTTC.

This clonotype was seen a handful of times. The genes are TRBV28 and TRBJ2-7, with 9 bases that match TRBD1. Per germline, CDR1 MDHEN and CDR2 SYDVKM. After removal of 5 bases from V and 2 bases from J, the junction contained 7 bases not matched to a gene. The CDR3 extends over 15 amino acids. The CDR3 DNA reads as TGTGCCAGCAGTGGCAGGGACAGGGATCCCTACGAGCAGTACTTC. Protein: CASSGRDRDPYEQYF.